These T cell receptor beta chains were read from a single sample in a study of blood T cell repertoires in COVID-19. Some clones are missing from TCRdb's copy, which holds only in-frame ones; the method was immunoSEQ multiplex PCR. The repertoire holds 200,000 or so clones, around four fifths seen once, with 8% to 11% in the top ten. Sequenced input: peripheral blood. These receptor sequences come from a woman of 80 years or more with COVID-19, enrolled during active disease. Both conserved end residues are part of each CDR3. The D gene is left open where the match is weak. Clone size is shown for a subset of rows, as once, few, many or a class of expanded clone.

D: .; size: .; J: TRBJ1-1; V: TRBV28; DNA: TGTGCCAGCAGTGGGGAGATGAACACTGAAGCTTTCTTT; CDR3: CASSGEMNTEAFF
D: TRBD1; size: .; J: TRBJ1-6; V: TRBV10-2; DNA: TGCGCCAGCAGCGGACAGGGGGCAGATTCACCCCTCCACTTT; CDR3: CASSGQGADSPLHF
D: TRBD1; size: .; J: TRBJ1-4; V: TRBV6-6; DNA: TGTGCCAGCAGTGATACCGGGACAGGGGATGAAAAACTGTTTTTT; CDR3: CASSDTGTGDEKLFF
D: .; size: .; J: TRBJ1-2; V: TRBV2; DNA: TGTGCCAGCAGTGATAATCGGAGACTCTTCTATGGCTACACCTTC; CDR3: CASSDNRRLFYGYTF
D: TRBD2; size: few; J: TRBJ2-2; V: TRBV19; DNA: TGTGCCAGTAGTATCGGACTAGCGGGGGGGCTTCAGGGCACCGGGGAGCTGTTTTTT; CDR3: CASSIGLAGGLQGTGELFF
D: .; size: .; J: TRBJ1-4; V: TRBV28; DNA: TGTGCCAGCACGGGACTAAATGAAAAACTGTTTTTT; CDR3: CASTGLNEKLFF
D: .; size: .; J: TRBJ2-5; V: TRBV3-1/TRBV3-2; DNA: TGTGCCAGCAGCCAAGGCAGACAAGAGACCCAGTACTTC; CDR3: CASSQGRQETQYF
D: .; size: .; J: TRBJ1-1; V: TRBV3-1/TRBV3-2; DNA: TGTGCCAGCAGCCAAGTTGTCAGGGCTACTGAAGCTTTCTTT; CDR3: CASSQVVRATEAFF
D: .; size: .; J: TRBJ1-1; V: TRBV27; DNA: TGTGCCAGCAGTTACAGAGATACGAACACTGAAGCTTTCTTT; CDR3: CASSYRDTNTEAFF
D: .; size: .; J: TRBJ1-3; V: TRBV7-6; DNA: TGTGCCAGCAGCTTAACCCTCCCGCGGGGGACGTCTGGAAACACCATATATTTT; CDR3: CASSLTLPRGTSGNTIYF
D: TRBD2; size: .; J: TRBJ2-3; V: TRBV7-2; DNA: TGTGCCAGCAGCTCTGGACTAGCACCCGATACGCAGTATTTT; CDR3: CASSSGLAPDTQYF
D: .; size: .; J: TRBJ1-5; V: TRBV6-6; DNA: TGTGCCAGCAGTTACTCCGGGGGACCCAATCAGCCCCAGCATTTT; CDR3: CASSYSGGPNQPQHF
D: .; size: .; J: TRBJ2-1; V: TRBV29-1; DNA: TGCAGCGTTGGACAGATATACAATGAGCAGTTCTTC; CDR3: CSVGQIYNEQFF
D: .; size: .; J: TRBJ1-2; V: TRBV10-3; DNA: TGTGCCATCAGTGAGTCGCAGGGGTCGATCGGTGGCTACACCTTC; CDR3: CAISESQGSIGGYTF
D: TRBD1; size: .; J: TRBJ1-6; V: TRBV5-3; DNA: TGTGCCAGAAGCTCGACGTTGGACAGGGTCATGGGACCCCTCCACTTT; CDR3: CARSSTLDRVMGPLHF
D: .; size: .; J: TRBJ2-1; V: TRBV19; DNA: TGTGCCAGTAGCCTCATCGGGGGTTTCTCCTACAATGAGCAGTTCTTC; CDR3: CASSLIGGFSYNEQFF
D: TRBD1; size: .; J: TRBJ2-2; V: TRBV5-4; DNA: TGTGCCAGCAGTCCGGACAGGGGGCTTTCCGGGGAGCTGTTTTTT; CDR3: CASSPDRGLSGELFF
D: TRBD2; size: .; J: TRBJ2-3; V: TRBV5-1; DNA: TGCGCCAGCAGCCTTGCGGGGGGGGCGCAAGATACGCAGTATTTT; CDR3: CASSLAGGAQDTQYF
D: .; size: .; J: TRBJ2-2; V: TRBV5-1; DNA: TGCGCCAGCAGCTATGGACTGGCGAACACCGGGGAGCTGTTTTTT; CDR3: CASSYGLANTGELFF
D: .; size: .; J: TRBJ2-5; V: TRBV7-9; DNA: TGTGCCAGCAGCTCCCTAGAGACCCAGTACTTC; CDR3: CASSSLETQYF
D: TRBD1; size: .; J: TRBJ1-1; V: TRBV30; DNA: TGTGCCTGGAATATGGGACAGGGGGGGAACACTGAAGCTTTCTTT; CDR3: CAWNMGQGGNTEAFF
D: .; size: .; J: TRBJ1-1; V: TRBV20-1; DNA: TGCAGTGCTAGTCGCGGCCCAAACACTGAAGCTTTCTTT; CDR3: CSASRGPNTEAFF
D: .; size: .; J: TRBJ1-2; V: TRBV11-2; DNA: TGTGCCAGCAGCTTAGATCGGTCAGGCAAAGGCTACACCTTC; CDR3: CASSLDRSGKGYTF
D: TRBD1; size: .; J: TRBJ2-5; V: TRBV5-4; DNA: TGTGCCAGCAGCTTGGAAGAGGGGGCAAAGACCCAGTACTTC; CDR3: CASSLEEGAKTQYF
D: .; size: .; J: TRBJ1-1; V: TRBV14; DNA: TGTGCCAGCAGCCAAAACCGGTTGGACACTGAAGCTTTCTTT; CDR3: CASSQNRLDTEAFF
D: .; size: few; J: TRBJ2-5; V: TRBV7-2; DNA: TGTGCCAGCAGCTTAGCGCGGGAAGTCCAAGAGACCCAGTACTTC; CDR3: CASSLAREVQETQYF
D: TRBD1; size: .; J: TRBJ2-3; V: TRBV10-3; DNA: TGTGCCATCAGTGTCGGGACAGGGGGGCACACAGATACGCAGTATTTT; CDR3: CAISVGTGGHTDTQYF
D: TRBD1; size: .; J: TRBJ1-2; V: TRBV2; DNA: TGTGCCAGCCGCCTCGACAGGGGTGGAGGCTACACCTTC; CDR3: CASRLDRGGGYTF
D: .; size: .; J: TRBJ1-6; V: TRBV5-1; DNA: TGCGCCAGCAGCCCGGGACAAGCGAGCTCCTATAATTCACCCCTCCACTTT; CDR3: CASSPGQASSYNSPLHF